This is a list of T cell receptor beta chains from one sample in a study of post-analysis software for immune sequencing data. One entry per CDR3 protein, called by TCRdb with MiXCR from the PCR reads. The repertoire holds roughly 580,000 distinct CDR3 sequences, with around 44% as singletons. Sequencing was done on a sample of blood. All receptors derive from a girl aged 10-17 years with multiple sclerosis. Both conserved end residues are part of each CDR3. Fields, in order: V gene, D gene, clone size, J gene, CDR3 protein, CDR3 DNA. The D gene is left open where the match is weak. Where a row states a size, it is once, few, many or the class of an expanded clone; other rows omit it.

v_call: TRBV5-6; d_call: -; clone_size: -; j_call: TRBJ1-1; cdr3_aa: CASSLAGTLNTEAFF; cdr3_nt: TGTGCCAGCAGCTTGGCCGGGACACTGAACACTGAAGCTTTCTTT
v_call: TRBV20-1; d_call: -; clone_size: few; j_call: TRBJ2-1; cdr3_aa: CSARPSLGGFEQFF; cdr3_nt: TGCAGTGCTAGACCTTCTCTGGGAGGCTTCGAGCAGTTCTTC
v_call: TRBV6-2/TRBV6-3; d_call: -; clone_size: few; j_call: TRBJ1-2; cdr3_aa: CASSHRQNYGYTF; cdr3_nt: TGTGCCAGCAGTCACCGACAGAACTATGGCTACACCTTC
v_call: TRBV5-1; d_call: -; clone_size: few; j_call: TRBJ2-7; cdr3_aa: CASSLGDMAHEQYF; cdr3_nt: TGCGCCAGCAGCTTGGGCGACATGGCCCACGAGCAGTACTTC
v_call: TRBV20-1; d_call: -; clone_size: few; j_call: TRBJ2-5; cdr3_aa: CSAISRPRSQETQYF; cdr3_nt: TGCAGTGCTATCTCACGCCCCCGGAGCCAAGAGACCCAGTACTTC
v_call: TRBV29-1; d_call: -; clone_size: few; j_call: TRBJ2-1; cdr3_aa: CSVHRTRREQFF; cdr3_nt: TGCAGCGTTCATAGGACTCGTCGGGAGCAGTTCTTC
v_call: TRBV6-5; d_call: -; clone_size: -; j_call: TRBJ2-2; cdr3_aa: CASKSANTGELFF; cdr3_nt: TGTGCCAGCAAATCCGCGAACACCGGGGAGCTGTTTTTT
v_call: TRBV5-5; d_call: TRBD1; clone_size: -; j_call: TRBJ1-1; cdr3_aa: CASSPGQDTEAFF; cdr3_nt: TGTGCCAGCAGCCCCGGACAGGACACTGAAGCTTTCTTT
v_call: TRBV12-3/TRBV12-4; d_call: -; clone_size: few; j_call: TRBJ2-1; cdr3_aa: CASSPRGAYNEQFF; cdr3_nt: TGTGCCAGCAGTCCCCGGGGCGCCTACAATGAGCAGTTCTTC
v_call: TRBV10-3; d_call: TRBD2; clone_size: -; j_call: TRBJ2-1; cdr3_aa: CAISESGLAGNEQFF; cdr3_nt: TGTGCCATCAGTGAGTCCGGACTAGCGGGCAATGAGCAGTTCTTC
v_call: TRBV3-1; d_call: TRBD1; clone_size: few; j_call: TRBJ2-7; cdr3_aa: CASSRDRNYEQYF; cdr3_nt: TGTGCCAGCAGCCGGGACAGAAACTACGAGCAGTACTTC
v_call: TRBV4-1; d_call: -; clone_size: -; j_call: TRBJ2-1; cdr3_aa: CASRDRLGSSYSEQFF; cdr3_nt: TGCGCCAGCAGGGATAGACTAGGTAGCTCCTACAGTGAGCAGTTCTTC
v_call: TRBV20-1; d_call: -; clone_size: few; j_call: TRBJ2-7; cdr3_aa: CSARDPGRRSSYEQYF; cdr3_nt: TGCAGTGCTAGAGATCCAGGGCGGAGGAGCTCCTACGAGCAGTACTTC
v_call: TRBV13; d_call: TRBD1; clone_size: few; j_call: TRBJ1-2; cdr3_aa: CASRKAGGNYGYTF; cdr3_nt: TGTGCCAGCAGGAAGGCAGGGGGTAACTATGGCTACACCTTC
v_call: TRBV5-1; d_call: -; clone_size: -; j_call: TRBJ1-1; cdr3_aa: CASSPTVRGPEVEAFF; cdr3_nt: TGCGCCAGCAGCCCAACGGTACGGGGCCCCGAGGTTGAAGCTTTCTTT
v_call: TRBV5-1; d_call: TRBD1; clone_size: -; j_call: TRBJ2-3; cdr3_aa: CASSRTGKTDTQYF; cdr3_nt: TGCGCCAGCAGCAGGACAGGGAAAACAGATACGCAGTATTTT
v_call: TRBV2; d_call: -; clone_size: -; j_call: TRBJ2-3; cdr3_aa: CASTWRGTDTQYF; cdr3_nt: TGTGCCAGCACCTGGAGGGGCACAGATACGCAGTATTTT
v_call: TRBV20-1; d_call: -; clone_size: few; j_call: TRBJ2-1; cdr3_aa: CSARTGGVLAGGHEQFF; cdr3_nt: TGCAGTGCTCGGACAGGGGGTGTTCTAGCGGGAGGCCATGAGCAGTTCTTC
v_call: TRBV7-6; d_call: -; clone_size: -; j_call: TRBJ1-2; cdr3_aa: CASSLGLGARGYTF; cdr3_nt: TGTGCCAGCAGCTTAGGGCTGGGGGCGAGGGGCTACACCTTC
v_call: TRBV12-3/TRBV12-4; d_call: -; clone_size: -; j_call: TRBJ1-6; cdr3_aa: CASSSRPLRVKSPLHF; cdr3_nt: TGTGCCAGCAGCTCGCGGCCGCTTAGGGTGAAGTCACCCCTCCACTTT
v_call: TRBV5-5; d_call: TRBD1; clone_size: few; j_call: TRBJ2-7; cdr3_aa: CASSLVGTGGYEQYF; cdr3_nt: TGTGCCAGCAGCTTGGTTGGGACAGGGGGCTACGAGCAGTACTTC
v_call: TRBV4-1; d_call: TRBD2; clone_size: -; j_call: TRBJ2-3; cdr3_aa: CASGRGLGSQVDTQYF; cdr3_nt: TGCGCCAGCGGCCGAGGACTAGGTTCGCAAGTAGATACGCAGTATTTT
v_call: TRBV4-2; d_call: TRBD2; clone_size: -; j_call: TRBJ2-5; cdr3_aa: CASSQGLAGDSEETQYF; cdr3_nt: TGTGCCAGCAGCCAGGGACTAGCGGGGGATTCTGAAGAGACCCAGTACTTC
v_call: TRBV5-1; d_call: -; clone_size: -; j_call: TRBJ2-5; cdr3_aa: CASSLSQEETQYF; cdr3_nt: TGCGCCAGCAGCTTGAGTCAAGAGGAGACCCAGTACTTC